This T cell receptor (beta chain) is drawn from a study of breast tumors, draining lymph nodes, adjacent tissues. Study-wide findings and caveats: Compared with lymph nodes, tumors were less diverse; compared with nontumor tissue, more.

As to this clonotype: What it binds is unknown.

The lymph nodes were axillary draining lymph nodes from breast cancer patients. Between the trimmed V and J ends, which lost 0 bases and 5 bases, there was a span of 7 bases. The germline V gene has CDR1 GTSNPN and CDR2 SVGIG (reference sequence). This CDR3 has 12 residues. TCRdb reprocessed the multiplex PCR reads with MiXCR, giving one entry per CDR3 protein. The data show 290,000 or so distinct CDR3 sequences, over 30% seen once. Sequences were obtained from axillary lymph node tissue. The V and J genes are TRBV30 and TRBJ1-1; no clear D. The source of this sequence is a female donor with breast cancer. Some clones in this sample may be carry-over from other donors' samples. The CDR3 loop is CAWSVDGTEAFF. The CDR3 region has the DNA TGTGCCTGGAGTGTAGATGGGACTGAAGCTTTCTTT. Drawing the rest from reference TRBV30 and TRBJ1-1, the complete variable domain is SQTIHQWPATLVQPVGSPLSLECTVEGTSNPNLYWYRQAAGRGLQLLFYSVGIGQISSEVPQNLSASRPQDRQFILSSKKLLLSDSGFYLCAWSVDGTEAFFGQGTRLTVV.